This T cell receptor (beta chain) was sequenced in a study of CD8+ T cells in alopecia areata. Study background: Treated patients were given 5 to 10 mg oral tofacitinib twice daily.

Alopecia areata patients provided lesional scalp punch biopsies and peripheral blood. TCR sequencing used cDNA made by reverse transcription of extracted RNA. Using immunoSEQ multiplex PCR, the repertoire was profiled, and TCRdb retains in-frame clones only, with some absent. The sample includes around 140,000 clones, 40% to 65% of them seen just once. Whole-study findings and limits: Sequencing of scalp samples also includes resident alphabeta T cells from normal skin. Lesional scalp, especially alopecia totalis/universalis, showed higher clonality than normal scalp.

Trimming pared 1 base from V and 1 base from J, leaving 7 bases between. The CDR3 is made up of 14 amino acids. The V gene's germline CDR1 is LGHNA and CDR2 YNFKEQ. For this clone: What it binds is unknown.

The sequence derives from a human donor with alopecia areata. Here the sequenced sample was CD4+ T cells sorted from blood, taken at week 0. The rearrangement links TRBV4-2 to TRBJ2-5; D perhaps matches TRBD2 (6 bases). Here the CDR3 reads CASSQGTTQETQYF. The CDR3 nucleotides read TGTGCCAGCAGCCAAGGGACTACCCAAGAGACCCAGTACTTC.